Detailed here is one T cell receptor (beta chain). This specimen belongs to a study of OX40 agonist ivuxolimab in advanced cancers. Looking at the study overall: The diagnoses of dose-escalation patients were hepatocellular carcinoma, melanoma, renal cell or head and neck cancer. Previous treatment with anti-PD-1, anti-PD-L1 or anti-CTLA-4 therapy was allowed; roughly 40% had received some.

Systemic immunosuppression or autoimmune disease history was grounds to exclude patients. The protocol was immunoSEQ multiplex PCR, while the TCRdb copy is restricted to in-frame clones and leaves out a portion. The table has 40,000 to 60,000 clones, approximately 81% seen once. The CDR3 length is 14 residues. Germline CDR1 reads MGHDK; CDR2 reads SYGVNS. Trimming removed 9 bases at V and 9 bases at J, with 21 bases between. This sequence was found in an adult with an advanced solid tumor such as melanoma, head and neck, liver or kidney cancer. The starting material was CD4+ or CD8+ T cells sorted from blood, obtained in a trial of the OX40 agonist ivuxolimab. V usage is TRBV25-1 and J usage is TRBJ2-1; TRBD2 might be the D (6 bases). The chain's CDR3 is CASSLGGDVVEQFF. Here the CDR3 DNA reads TGTGCCAGTAGCTTGGGGGGAGATGTAGTTGAGCAGTTCTTC.